The entry below describes one TCR beta chain. No antigen is known for it. Other DNA sequences in the same sample also yield this CDR3. Here immunoSEQ multiplex PCR was the method, and the copy in TCRdb shows in-frame clones only, minus some. The table has 74,000 or so clones, around 84% seen once. J lost 5 bases, V lost 2 bases, and 2 bases had no gene match. From germline, CDR1 is SGHTA and CDR2 FQGNSA. This CDR3 has 15 amino acids. The sample is drawn from a study of T cell responses to AZD1222 COVID-19 vaccine. Overall study context: Analyses pooled second doses at about 4 or about 12 weeks.

Study-level results: Just a handful of AZD1222 recipients were seropositive at baseline.

The material was peripheral blood, obtained on day 0 of AZD1222 vaccination. This TCR came from an adult in good health. This rearrangement joins TRBV7-2 to TRBJ2-2; 10 nucleotides line up with TRBD2. This CDR3 is CASSLRTSGTGELFF. As DNA, the CDR3 is TGTGCCAGCAGCTTAAGGACTAGCGGAACCGGGGAGCTGTTTTTT.